One T cell receptor (beta chain) is described in this entry. Its cognate antigen is unknown. These data belong to a study of T cell repertoires in cytomegalovirus infection. The wider study: CMV epitopes in the study were HLA-C-restricted (recently identified) and HLA-B-restricted (well studied). A matching HLA type, together with CMV infection, was signaled by public TCR beta signatures. Whole-study results and caveats: The study identified carriers of CMV plus the relevant HLA from cumulative public TCR beta family frequency. HLA-C-restricted CMV clonotypes gave the most frequent clonotype in two of eight donors.

The CDR3 has 16 residues. The V end was cut by 5 bases, the J end by 7 bases, with 18 bases between. Germline CDR1 reads SGHVS; CDR2 reads FQNEAQ. TCRdb fed the reads into MiXCR, producing one record per CDR3 protein. The table records 680,000 or so distinct CDR3 sequences, around 35% of them present only once. The source material was cultured PBMCs, sampled from culture after CMV antigen stimulation. This TCR was recovered from a human donor in good health (CMV status not recorded). Some clones in this sample may be carry-over from other donors' samples. This chain joins TRBV7-8 and TRBJ1-6, with no clear D. CDR3 coding DNA: TGTGCCAGCAGCCAAGGGCGGAACTCTCCAAATTCACCCCTCCACTTT. Encoded protein: CASSQGRNSPNSPLHF.